Listed here are 11 T cell receptor beta chains from one sample, sequenced in a study of shared clonotypes between healthy human individuals. The method was immunoSEQ multiplex PCR; TCRdb's version includes in-frame clones alone and lacks a portion of them. The sample has 2,500,000 or so clones; around 94% are singletons. Sequencing was done on a sample of naive CD4+ T cells sorted from blood. Subset denoted: CD45RA+ positively selected. These receptors all come from a man in his late teens or twenties in good health.

Worth noting for this clone: Other DNA sequences from this sample encode an identical CDR3 as well. The J gene is TRBJ2-7, the V gene TRBV5-1, with 7 bases that match TRBD1. J was trimmed by 0 bases and V by 2 bases; bases with no gene match: 5. CDR3 length equals 15 residues. The germline CDR1 and CDR2 sequences are SGHRS and YFSETQ. Here the CDR3 reads CASSLQGTSSYEQYF. In DNA form, the CDR3 reads TGCGCCAGCAGCTTACAGGGGACCAGCTCCTACGAGCAGTACTTC.

The gene calls are TRBV19 and TRBJ2-7; 10 positions match TRBD1. This CDR3 is 15 amino acids long. The V gene end was trimmed by 5 bases and the J gene end by 2 bases; junction bases not matched to a gene: 6. The V gene's germline CDR1 is LNHDA and CDR2 SQIVND (reference sequence). The CDR3 spells CASSSPGTGAYEQYF. CDR3 in DNA: TGTGCCAGTAGTTCGCCCGGGACAGGGGCCTACGAGCAGTACTTC.

The chain links TRBV20-1 to TRBJ1-2, with TRBD1 as a possible D gene (6 bases). The V gene lost 2 bases and the J gene lost 7 bases, with 8 bases spanning the gap. The CDR3 loop spans 11 amino acids. Germline CDR1 reads DFQATT; CDR2 reads SNEGSKA (reference sequence). The CDR3 region is CSARTGSGYTF. The CDR3 DNA follows: TGCAGTGCTAGAACAGGGAGTGGCTACACCTTC.

The chain links TRBV18 to TRBJ2-4; 9 positions match TRBD1. From germline, CDR1 is KGHSH and CDR2 LQKENI. V shed 5 bases and J 11 bases; nucleotides not matched to a gene: 10. The CDR3 length is 14 residues. The CDR3 region has the DNA TGTGCCAGCTCAAGCCGGGACAGGGTGCTCGTTCAGTACTTC. Protein sequence: CASSSRDRVLVQYF.

The CDR3: CASSLVLRAWEQYF. As DNA, the CDR3 is TGTGCCAGCAGCTTGGTACTCCGAGCATGGGAGCAGTACTTC. This chain connects TRBV5-5 to TRBJ2-7; D unclear. The V and J ends lost 0 bases and 7 bases respectively, with 14 bases between them. This CDR3 is 14 amino acids long. Germline loops: CDR1 SGHKS, CDR2 YYEKEE (reference sequence).

The chain uses TRBV14 and TRBJ1-1; D gene unclear. This CDR3 has 14 residues. The germline V and J ends were trimmed by 1 base and 4 bases, with 10 bases remaining between them. Germline V gives CDR1 SGHDN, CDR2 FVKESK. The CDR3 nucleotides are TGTGCCAGCAGCCAAGGTGGCGGATTCACTGAAGCTTTCTTT. Translated: CASSQGGGFTEAFF.

This chain joins TRBV27 and TRBJ2-7; weak D call: TRBD1 (5 bases). V lost 4 bases and J 3 bases, leaving 10 bases between the germline ends. CDR3 length: 13 residues. Germline V CDR1 and CDR2: MNHEY, SMNVEV (reference sequence). In DNA form, the CDR3 reads TGTGCCAGCAGTTCGGACAAGAACTACGAGCAGTACTTC. It is translated as CASSSDKNYEQYF.

This chain links TRBV6-5 with TRBJ2-7, with 8 bases aligning to TRBD2. V lost 1 base to trimming and J lost 0 bases; unmatched junction nucleotides: 2. The CDR3 consists of 15 residues. Germline lookup yields CDR1 MNHEY and CDR2 SVGAGI. CDR3 loop: CASSYWGLGSYEQYF. CDR3 nucleotide sequence: TGTGCCAGCAGTTACTGGGGACTAGGCTCCTACGAGCAGTACTTC.

This clone came up once. The chain is built from TRBV30 and TRBJ2-2; no clear D gene. Trimming cost V 2 bases and J 7 bases, with 8 bases left between them. This CDR3 region has 12 residues. Germline V gene sequence: CDR1 GTSNPN, CDR2 SVGIG (reference sequence). The CDR3 DNA follows: TGTGCCTGGAGTCCCCTCAGCGGGGAGCTGTTTTTT. Protein: CAWSPLSGELFF. The whole variable domain, filled in from reference TRBV30 and TRBJ2-2, reads SQTIHQWPATLVQPVGSPLSLECTVEGTSNPNLYWYRQAAGRGLQLLFYSVGIGQISSEVPQNLSASRPQDRQFILSSKKLLLSDSGFYLCAWSPLSGELFFGEGSRLTVL.

The chain links TRBV7-2 to TRBJ2-1, with TRBD2 as a possible D gene (5 bases). V was cut by 4 bases and J by 4 bases, with 14 bases left in between. CDR3 size: 15 residues. From germline, CDR1 is SGHTA and CDR2 FQGNSA. CDR3 sequence: CASSSGLREYNEQFF. DNA of the CDR3: TGTGCCAGCAGCTCCGGTTTGAGGGAATACAATGAGCAGTTCTTC. Looking up the rest from reference TRBV7-2 and TRBJ2-1 gives the full variable domain: GAGVSQSPSNKVTEKGKDVELRCDPISGHTALYWYRQSLGQGLEFLIYFQGNSAPDKSGLPSDRFSAERTGGSVSTLTIQRTQQEDSAVYLCASSSGLREYNEQFFGPGTRLTVL.

As for this clone: One end of the junction does not line up with germline, which may come from a read error. This sample includes further DNA sequences coding for the same CDR3. The rearrangement uses TRBV18 and TRBJ1-4, with D perhaps matching TRBD1 (5 bases). CDR3 size: 14 residues. Per the germline V gene, CDR1 is KGHSH and CDR2 is LQKENI. Written as DNA, the CDR3 is TGTGCCAGCTCGCCACAGGAAACTAATGAAAAACTGTTTTTT. Residues: CASSPQETNEKLFF.